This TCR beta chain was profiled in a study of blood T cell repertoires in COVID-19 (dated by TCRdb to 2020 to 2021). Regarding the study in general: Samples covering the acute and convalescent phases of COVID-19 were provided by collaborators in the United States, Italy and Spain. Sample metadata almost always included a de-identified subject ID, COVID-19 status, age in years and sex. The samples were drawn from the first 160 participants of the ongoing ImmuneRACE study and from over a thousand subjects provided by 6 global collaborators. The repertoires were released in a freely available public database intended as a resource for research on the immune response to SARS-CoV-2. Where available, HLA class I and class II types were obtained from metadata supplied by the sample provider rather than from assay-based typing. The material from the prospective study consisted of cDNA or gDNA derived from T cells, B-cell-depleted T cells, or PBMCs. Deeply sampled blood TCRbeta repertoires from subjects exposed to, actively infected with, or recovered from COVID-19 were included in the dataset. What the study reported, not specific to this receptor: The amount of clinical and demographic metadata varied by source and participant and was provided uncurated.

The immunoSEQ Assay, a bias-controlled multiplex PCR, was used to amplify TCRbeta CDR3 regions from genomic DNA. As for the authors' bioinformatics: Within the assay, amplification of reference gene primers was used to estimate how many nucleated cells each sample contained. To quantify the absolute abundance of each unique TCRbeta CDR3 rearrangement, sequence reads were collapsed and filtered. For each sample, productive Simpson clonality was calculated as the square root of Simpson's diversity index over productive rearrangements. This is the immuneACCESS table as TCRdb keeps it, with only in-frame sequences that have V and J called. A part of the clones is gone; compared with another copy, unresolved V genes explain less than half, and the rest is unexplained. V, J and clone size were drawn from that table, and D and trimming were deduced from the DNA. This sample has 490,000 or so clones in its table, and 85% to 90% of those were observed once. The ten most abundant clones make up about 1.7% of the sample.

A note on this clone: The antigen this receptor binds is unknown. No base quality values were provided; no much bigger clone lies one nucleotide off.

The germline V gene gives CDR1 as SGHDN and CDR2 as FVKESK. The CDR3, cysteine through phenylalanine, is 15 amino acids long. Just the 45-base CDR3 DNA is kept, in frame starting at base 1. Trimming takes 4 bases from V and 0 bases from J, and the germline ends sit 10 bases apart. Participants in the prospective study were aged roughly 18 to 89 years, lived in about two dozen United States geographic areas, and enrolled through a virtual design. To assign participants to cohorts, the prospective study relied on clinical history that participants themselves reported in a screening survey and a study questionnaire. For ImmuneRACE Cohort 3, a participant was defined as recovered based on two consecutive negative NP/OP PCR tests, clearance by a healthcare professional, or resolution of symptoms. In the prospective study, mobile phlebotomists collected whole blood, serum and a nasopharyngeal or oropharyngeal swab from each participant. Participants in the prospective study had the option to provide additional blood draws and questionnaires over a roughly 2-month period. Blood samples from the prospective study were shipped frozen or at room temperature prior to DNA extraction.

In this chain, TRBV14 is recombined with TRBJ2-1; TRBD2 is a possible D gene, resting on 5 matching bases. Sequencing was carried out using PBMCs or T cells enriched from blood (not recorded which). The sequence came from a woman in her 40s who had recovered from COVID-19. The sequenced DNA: TGTGCCAGCAGCCGCGGGCGCAGCTCCTACAATGAGCAGTTCTTC. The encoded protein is CASSRGRSSYNEQFF.